This T cell receptor (beta chain) was captured in a study of T-cell reconstitution after alpha-beta-depleted transplantation in children. Unique molecular identifiers were built into the TCRbeta library. TCRdb reanalysed the PCR reads using MiXCR and keeps one entry per CDR3 protein. There are 230,000 or so distinct CDR3 sequences in the sample; 9.5% to 15% occur only once, and 2% to 3% lies in the top ten. Germline V lookup: CDR1 LGHDT, CDR2 YNNKEL (reference sequence). This CDR3 is 14 amino acids long. V lost 4 bases to trimming and J lost 2 bases; unmatched junction nucleotides: 3. This clonotype was seen at least ten times.

The chain joins TRBV3-1 to TRBJ2-3, with 7 bases fitting TRBD1. The input for sequencing was PBMCs from the stem cell graft donor, taken from the stem cell graft. This clonotype was sampled from a human donor who donated a stem cell graft to a child with acute lymphoblastic leukemia. DNA for the CDR3: TGTGCCAGCAGCCGACAGGGTTACACAGATACGCAGTATTTT. The encoded protein is CASSRQGYTDTQYF.